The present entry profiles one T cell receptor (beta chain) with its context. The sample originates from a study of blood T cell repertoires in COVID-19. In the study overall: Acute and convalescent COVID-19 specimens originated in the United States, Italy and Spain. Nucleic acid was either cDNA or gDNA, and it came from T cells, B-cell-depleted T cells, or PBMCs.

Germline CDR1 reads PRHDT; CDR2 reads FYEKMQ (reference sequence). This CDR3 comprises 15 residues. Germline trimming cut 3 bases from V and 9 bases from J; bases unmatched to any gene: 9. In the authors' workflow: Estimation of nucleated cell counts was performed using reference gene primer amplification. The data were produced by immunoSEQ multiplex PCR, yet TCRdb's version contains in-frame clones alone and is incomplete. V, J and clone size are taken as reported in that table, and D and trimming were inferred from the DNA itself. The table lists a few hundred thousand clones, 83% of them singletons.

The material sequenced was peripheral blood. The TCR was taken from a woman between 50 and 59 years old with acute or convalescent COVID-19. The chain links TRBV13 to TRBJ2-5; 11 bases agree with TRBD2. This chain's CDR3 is CASSFGTSGGQAQYF. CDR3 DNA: TGTGCCAGCAGCTTTGGGACTAGCGGCGGGCAGGCCCAGTACTTC.